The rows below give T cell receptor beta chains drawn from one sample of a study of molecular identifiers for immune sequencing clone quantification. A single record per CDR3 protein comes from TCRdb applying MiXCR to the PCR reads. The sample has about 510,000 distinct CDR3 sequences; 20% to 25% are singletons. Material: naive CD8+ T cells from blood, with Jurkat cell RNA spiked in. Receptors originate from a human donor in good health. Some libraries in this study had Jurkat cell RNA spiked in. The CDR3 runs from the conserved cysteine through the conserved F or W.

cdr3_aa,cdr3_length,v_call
CASSEGDRAMNTEAFF,16,TRBV4-1
CATVADTDTQYF,12,TRBV28
CASSFLGTGGAYEQYF,16,TRBV7-8
CASSSGLAGSTDTQYF,16,TRBV6-5
CASSSPHGASTGELFF,16,TRBV7-7
CSVELAGGLTDTQYF,15,TRBV29-1
CSVETPNRNEQYF,13,TRBV29-1
CASSVEAGVGQETQYF,16,TRBV9
CASSIMGGGELFF,13,TRBV19
CASSLYRGDEQFF,13,TRBV6-2/TRBV6-3
CASSSPQRNPSYNEQFF,17,TRBV28